These 21 T cell receptor beta chains originate from one sample sequenced in a study of post-analysis software for immune sequencing data. Their antigens are not known. The authors incorporated unique molecular identifiers into the TCR beta cDNA libraries. One entry per CDR3 protein, called by TCRdb with MiXCR from the PCR reads. The table lists 180,000 or so distinct CDR3 sequences, about 30% of them singletons. Broader study findings: TRBV5-6, TRBV5-1 and TRBV20-1 belonged to a set of about five TRBV segments that were more frequent in patients than controls.

Sequencing input: blood. These TCRs come from a girl younger than 18 with multiple sclerosis.

The gene calls are TRBV20-1 and TRBJ1-4; TRBD1 matches at 9 bases. V lost 4 bases to trimming and J lost 5 bases; unmatched junction nucleotides: 5. The CDR3 consists of 14 residues. Germline V gives CDR1 DFQATT, CDR2 SNEGSKA (reference sequence). Here the CDR3 reads CSAIQGTGNEKLFF. DNA for the CDR3: TGCAGTGCTATTCAGGGGACAGGGAATGAAAAACTGTTTTTT.

This clonotype was observed a few times. The chain uses TRBV10-3 and TRBJ2-5; the D call may be TRBD1 or TRBD2 (5 bases each). Germline V CDR1 and CDR2: ENHRY, SYGVKD. The CDR3 length is 15 residues. The V end was cut by 6 bases, the J end by 5 bases, with 19 bases between. CDR3 loop: CAISKRSMGEETQYF. Written as DNA, the CDR3 is TGTGCCATCAGCAAGAGGAGTATGGGGGAGGAGACCCAGTACTTC.

The sample holds many counts of this clonotype. The CDR3 loop reads CASSPGLAGVSGYNEQFF. CDR3 coding DNA: TGTGCCAGCAGTCCGGGACTAGCGGGGGTGTCCGGCTACAATGAGCAGTTCTTC. V and J are TRBV12-3 or TRBV12-4 and TRBJ2-1, with 14 bases aligning to TRBD2. The CDR3 runs 18 residues. The junction had 9 bases not matched to a gene; V was cut back by 5 bases and J by 3 bases.

This clonotype showed up just a few times. The genes are TRBV7-8 and TRBJ2-5; perhaps TRBD1 as D (7 bases). CDR1 and CDR2 (germline): SGHVS, FQNEAQ. V dropped 2 bases and J dropped 4 bases, with 14 bases sitting between them. CDR3 size: 15 residues. CDR3 loop: CASSLQGGRRETQYF. CDR3 in DNA: TGTGCCAGCAGCTTACAGGGGGGAAGACGAGAGACCCAGTACTTC.

A few counts support this clonotype. The chain links TRBV2 to TRBJ1-1; D is unresolved. Trimming removed 2 bases at V and 7 bases at J, with 11 bases between. The CDR3 is 13 amino acids. Looked up from germline, CDR1 is SNHLY and CDR2 is FYNNEI. This CDR3 reads CASSELGDLEAFF. The DNA for the CDR3 is TGTGCCAGCAGTGAACTCGGCGACCTTGAAGCTTTCTTT.

In its sample, this clonotype was seen a few times. This chain links TRBV28 with TRBJ2-1; 9 nucleotides align to TRBD2. The CDR3 consists of 15 residues. The germline CDR1 and CDR2 sequences are MDHEN and SYDVKM. CDR3 sequence reads: CATLAGAENYNEQFF. The CDR3 DNA sequence: TGTGCTACCTTAGCGGGAGCCGAAAACTACAATGAGCAGTTCTTC. The variable domain in full, completed from reference TRBV28 and TRBJ2-1, reads DVKVTQSSRYLVKRTGEKVFLECVQDMDHENMFWYRQDPGLGLRLIYFSYDVKMKEKGDIPEGYSVSREKKERFSLILESASTNQTSMYLCATLAGAENYNEQFFGPGTRLTVL.

V usage is TRBV4-1 and J usage is TRBJ2-7; 7 bases map to TRBD1. This CDR3 has 14 residues. The J segment lost 2 bases and the V segment lost 8 bases, leaving 9 bases of the junction unmatched. Germline CDR1 MGHRA, CDR2 YSYEKL. The CDR3 DNA reads as TGCGCCAGCGCCTCCGGGACAGCAGCCTACGAGCAGTACTTC. It specifies CASASGTAAYEQYF.

In its sample, this clonotype was seen many times. The gene calls are TRBV7-9 and TRBJ2-7; D may be TRBD1 (6 bases). This CDR3 has 13 residues. Per the germline V gene, CDR1 is SEHNR and CDR2 is FQNEAQ (reference sequence). V was clipped by 8 bases and J by 7 bases, with 18 bases between them. The CDR3 DNA reads as TGTGCCAGCGAGGGGGAAGGGACACTTGAGCAGTACTTC. Its translation is CASEGEGTLEQYF.

Concerning this clonotype itself: At one boundary the junction diverges from the germline segment, which might be a read error. The genes are TRBV5-1 and TRBJ2-5; D unclear. Germline V CDR1 and CDR2: SGHRS, YFSETQ. The CDR3 length is 11 residues. The CDR3 sequence: CARSSQETQYF. CDR3 DNA: TGCGCCCGCAGCTCACAAGAGACCCAGTACTTC.

This clonotype was observed a single time. J is TRBJ2-7 and V is TRBV6-6, with unresolved D. CDR3 length: 14 amino acids. The germline CDR1 and CDR2 sequences are MNHNY and SVGAGI (reference sequence). V was trimmed by 4 bases and J by 2 bases, leaving 12 bases between them. The CDR3 DNA follows: TGTGCCAGCAGTTCGATATCGACGACCTACGAGCAGTACTTC. Encoded protein: CASSSISTTYEQYF.

Ten or more counts support this clonotype. This chain uses TRBV29-1 with TRBJ2-1; D is perhaps TRBD2 (5 bases). This CDR3 spans 13 amino acids. Deletions cut 4 bases from V and 4 bases from J, with 11 bases between. The germline CDR1 and CDR2 sequences are SQVTM and ANQGSEA. The CDR3 loop reads CSVVREQYNEQFF. The DNA for the CDR3 is TGCAGCGTTGTCCGGGAACAATACAATGAGCAGTTCTTC.

This clonotype was detected many times. This chain joins TRBV15 and TRBJ2-1; the D gene could be TRBD1 or TRBD2 (6 bases each). Trimming pared 0 bases from V and 3 bases from J, leaving 12 bases between. The CDR3 has 16 residues. Per the germline V gene, CDR1 is LNHNV and CDR2 is YYDKDF (reference sequence). CDR3 bases: TGTGCCACCAGCAGAGATTACGGGGGCAACTACAATGAGCAGTTCTTC. Translation: CATSRDYGGNYNEQFF.

Ten or more counts support this clonotype. This chain connects TRBV6-6 to TRBJ2-7; TRBD1 aligns across 9 bases. V gave up 6 bases and J gave up 6 bases; unmatched junction bases: 3. The CDR3 is 12 amino acids. Per the germline V gene, CDR1 is MNHNY and CDR2 is SVGAGI (reference sequence). CDR3 loop: CASSLDRGEQYF. The CDR3 DNA sequence: TGTGCCAGCAGCTTGGACAGGGGCGAGCAGTACTTC.

The chain employs TRBV6-1 and TRBJ2-1; TRBD2 aligns across 7 bases. The CDR3 is made up of 15 amino acids. Germline loops: CDR1 MNHNS, CDR2 SASEGT. Trimming removed 5 bases from V and 1 base from J; junction bases left unmatched: 5. This chain's CDR3 is CASSPGTTSYNEQFF. In DNA, the CDR3 is TGTGCCAGCAGTCCCGGGACTACATCCTACAATGAGCAGTTCTTC.

This clonotype was recorded a few times. Being one base from a much bigger clone, this may be a read error. CDR3 bases: TGTGCCAGCAGCTTGGCCCATTTGGATCGGGAGACCCAGTACTTC. It yields the protein CASSLAHLDRETQYF. The chain couples TRBV5-6 to TRBJ2-5; no clear D gene. V was trimmed by 0 bases and J by 5 bases, leaving 14 bases between them. The CDR3 spans 15 residues. Germline CDR1 is SGHDT and CDR2 is YYEEEE.

The chain has TRBV29-1 and TRBJ1-1; tentative D call: TRBD1 (6 bases). Germline V gene data show CDR1 as SQVTM and CDR2 as ANQGSEA. This CDR3 is 13 amino acids long. Trimming left V 6 bases short and J 5 bases short, with 16 bases between. CDR3 DNA sequence: TGCAGCGTGCGCCGAAACAGGGATACTGAAGCTTTCTTT. Residues: CSVRRNRDTEAFF.

This clonotype was detected many times. The chain couples TRBV4-2 to TRBJ1-2; D is unclear. The ends were cut back, 4 bases at V and 0 bases at J, with 12 bases in the middle. This CDR3 comprises 15 residues. Per germline, CDR1 LGHNA and CDR2 YNFKEQ. The CDR3 DNA is TGTGCCAGCAGCCCGATGTGGACGGCTAACTATGGCTACACCTTC. This sequence encodes CASSPMWTANYGYTF.

This clonotype was counted only a few times. This chain links TRBV5-1 with TRBJ2-7; 9 bases are shared with TRBD2. V shed 4 bases and J 0 bases; nucleotides not matched to a gene: 5. The CDR3 spans 15 residues. Germline CDR1 and CDR2: SGHRS and YFSETQ. The CDR3 nucleotides are TGCGCCAGCAGCCTCTTAGCGGGGGACTCCTACGAGCAGTACTTC. This codes for CASSLLAGDSYEQYF.

About this clonotype itself: This may be a read error, as it is one base from a much larger clone. The chain employs TRBV12-3 or TRBV12-4 and TRBJ1-2; D remains unclear. This CDR3 has 13 amino acids. The V gene lost 6 bases and the J gene lost 4 bases, with 12 bases spanning the gap. CDR3 region: CASRFRTLYGYTF. As DNA, the CDR3 is TGTGCCAGCAGGTTCAGGACGCTCTATGGCTACACCTTC.

The chain uses TRBV12-3 or TRBV12-4 and TRBJ1-6, with TRBD1 identical over 8 bases. Trimming removed 3 bases from V and 7 bases from J; junction bases left unmatched: 5. The CDR3 spans 15 residues. In DNA, the CDR3 is TGTGCCAGCAGTTTTTTCGGACAGGGAAATTCACCCCTCCACTTT. It is translated as CASSFFGQGNSPLHF.

The chain joins TRBV7-2 to TRBJ2-4; 8 bases are shared with TRBD2. Germline lookup yields CDR1 SGHTA and CDR2 FQGNSA. This CDR3 is built from 14 residues. Losses at the gene ends were 5 bases for V and 13 bases for J; bases not matched to a gene: 13. The CDR3 protein is CASSLRLALVGQYF. CDR3 nucleotide sequence: TGTGCCAGCAGCCTTCGACTAGCGCTGGTAGGGCAGTACTTC.